What follows describes a single TCR beta chain. TCRdb recomputed calls from the RT-PCR reads with MiXCR, one row per CDR3 protein. The data contain more than 550,000 distinct CDR3 sequences, 13% to 15% of them singletons. V was shortened by 6 bases and J by 8 bases, with 14 bases between the two germline ends. The CDR3 is 12 amino acids. The germline V gene encodes CDR1 DFQATT and CDR2 SNEGSKA (reference sequence). The rearrangement uses TRBV20-1 and TRBJ2-1, with D possibly being TRBD2 (5 bases). The sample comprised memory CD4+ T cells from blood. This TCR derives from a female donor in good health, serving as a healthy control. CDR3 in amino acids: CSAPYRGYEQFF. CDR3 DNA sequence: TGCAGTGCCCCTTACCGGGGTTATGAGCAGTTCTTC.